The rows below give T cell receptor beta chains drawn from one sample of a study of blood T cell repertoires in COVID-19. TCRdb's table, derived via immunoSEQ multiplex PCR, lists solely in-frame clones and lacks some. The profile shows over 150,000 clones, roughly 84% of them singletons. The sequencing sample was made of peripheral blood. Receptors were obtained from a human donor in a cohort sampled during active COVID-19. The CDR3 runs from the conserved cysteine through the conserved F or W. The order of the fields is J gene, V gene, D gene, clone size, CDR3 DNA, CDR3 protein. D genes are given only for firm matches. Clone size is shown for a subset of rows, as once, few, many or a class of expanded clone.

J gene: TRBJ2-7; V gene: TRBV15; D gene: TRBD2; clone size: .; CDR3 DNA: TGTGCCACCAGCAGAGGGGGGGGGAGCTCCTACGAGCAGTACTTC; CDR3 protein: CATSRGGGSSYEQYF
J gene: TRBJ2-1; V gene: TRBV5-6; D gene: .; clone size: .; CDR3 DNA: TGTGCCAGCAGCAATTCTCTGACTTACTCCTACAATGAGCAGTTCTTC; CDR3 protein: CASSNSLTYSYNEQFF
J gene: TRBJ2-2; V gene: TRBV3-1/TRBV3-2; D gene: .; clone size: .; CDR3 DNA: TGTGCCAGCAGCCAAGATCGGGGGGCTGACACCGGGGAGCTGTTTTTT; CDR3 protein: CASSQDRGADTGELFF
J gene: TRBJ2-4; V gene: TRBV2; D gene: TRBD1; clone size: .; CDR3 DNA: TGTGCCAGCACCCGAGCCGGGACAGGGGAGGACATTCAGTACTTC; CDR3 protein: CASTRAGTGEDIQYF
J gene: TRBJ1-2; V gene: TRBV6-5; D gene: TRBD1; clone size: .; CDR3 DNA: TGTGCCAGCAGTTACACCGGGACAGGGCGCTATGGCTACACCTTC; CDR3 protein: CASSYTGTGRYGYTF
J gene: TRBJ2-7; V gene: TRBV18; D gene: .; clone size: .; CDR3 DNA: TGTGCCAGCTCTCTTTCCTACCCGAGCTCCTACGAGCAGTACTTC; CDR3 protein: CASSLSYPSSYEQYF
J gene: TRBJ1-6; V gene: TRBV6-5; D gene: TRBD1; clone size: .; CDR3 DNA: TGTGCCAGCAGTAAGGACAGGGGGCAGGCACCCCTCCACTTT; CDR3 protein: CASSKDRGQAPLHF
J gene: TRBJ2-7; V gene: TRBV9; D gene: TRBD2; clone size: .; CDR3 DNA: TGTGCCAGCAGCCGAACCTCAACTAGCGGCCACTACGAGCAGTACTTC; CDR3 protein: CASSRTSTSGHYEQYF
J gene: TRBJ1-1; V gene: TRBV19; D gene: TRBD1; clone size: .; CDR3 DNA: TGTGCCAGTAGTATATCCCGGGACAGGCACACTGAAGCTTTCTTT; CDR3 protein: CASSISRDRHTEAFF
J gene: TRBJ1-5; V gene: TRBV2; D gene: TRBD1; clone size: .; CDR3 DNA: TGTGCCAGCGGGGGGACAGGGGGCAATCAGCCCCAGCATTTT; CDR3 protein: CASGGTGGNQPQHF
J gene: TRBJ2-4; V gene: TRBV5-1; D gene: TRBD1; clone size: .; CDR3 DNA: TGCGCCAGCAGCTCGGGACAGCAAAACATTCAGTACTTC; CDR3 protein: CASSSGQQNIQYF
J gene: TRBJ2-7; V gene: TRBV3-1/TRBV3-2; D gene: .; clone size: .; CDR3 DNA: TGTGCCAGCAGCCCGTTACAGGGTAACGAGCAGTACTTC; CDR3 protein: CASSPLQGNEQYF
J gene: TRBJ2-1; V gene: TRBV2; D gene: TRBD1; clone size: .; CDR3 DNA: TGTGCCAGCATGAGGGACAGGGGCTCCTACAATGAGCAGTTCTTC; CDR3 protein: CASMRDRGSYNEQFF
J gene: TRBJ2-1; V gene: TRBV18; D gene: .; clone size: .; CDR3 DNA: TGTGCCAGCTCCGGACAACTGGGTGGGCCCTACAATGAGCAGTTCTTC; CDR3 protein: CASSGQLGGPYNEQFF
J gene: TRBJ2-7; V gene: TRBV11-2; D gene: TRBD2; clone size: .; CDR3 DNA: TGTGCCAGCAGCCCCTCCTCCGGGACTAGCGGATACGAGCAGTACTTC; CDR3 protein: CASSPSSGTSGYEQYF
J gene: TRBJ2-6; V gene: TRBV7-2; D gene: .; clone size: .; CDR3 DNA: TGTGCCAGCAGCTCGATGGGCTATACTGGGGCCAACGTCCTGACTTTC; CDR3 protein: CASSSMGYTGANVLTF
J gene: TRBJ1-1; V gene: TRBV6-5; D gene: TRBD1; clone size: .; CDR3 DNA: TGTGCCAGCAGCTACCTCAGGGGGCACAACACTGAAGCTTTCTTT; CDR3 protein: CASSYLRGHNTEAFF
J gene: TRBJ2-5; V gene: TRBV18; D gene: TRBD2; clone size: .; CDR3 DNA: TGTGCCAGCTCACCACTTAGCGGGAGCGGTGAGACCCAGTACTTC; CDR3 protein: CASSPLSGSGETQYF
J gene: TRBJ1-3; V gene: TRBV4-1; D gene: .; clone size: .; CDR3 DNA: TGCGCCAGCAGCCGAGGCGACCTACTCCTAACCGGAAACACCATATATTTT; CDR3 protein: CASSRGDLLLTGNTIYF
J gene: TRBJ2-7; V gene: TRBV5-5; D gene: .; clone size: .; CDR3 DNA: TGTGCCAGCAGCCCGGGCCAGGGTTACTCCTACGAGCAGTACTTC; CDR3 protein: CASSPGQGYSYEQYF
J gene: TRBJ2-1; V gene: TRBV5-4; D gene: TRBD2; clone size: .; CDR3 DNA: TGTGCCAGCAGCTGGGGTGGGCTAGCGGGAGGGGATGAGCAGTTCTTC; CDR3 protein: CASSWGGLAGGDEQFF
J gene: TRBJ2-1; V gene: TRBV2; D gene: .; clone size: .; CDR3 DNA: TGTGCCAGCAGTCCGGGACTCCGCTACAATGAGCAGTTCTTC; CDR3 protein: CASSPGLRYNEQFF
J gene: TRBJ2-1; V gene: TRBV4-2; D gene: TRBD2; clone size: .; CDR3 DNA: TGTGCCAGCAGCCAAGCCCGGACTAGCGGTTACAATGAGCAGTTCTTC; CDR3 protein: CASSQARTSGYNEQFF
J gene: TRBJ1-5; V gene: TRBV6-1; D gene: .; clone size: few; CDR3 DNA: TGTGCCAGCAGCGAAGGGACAAATTATAGCAATCAGCCCCAGCATTTT; CDR3 protein: CASSEGTNYSNQPQHF
J gene: TRBJ2-1; V gene: TRBV24-1; D gene: .; clone size: .; CDR3 DNA: TGTGCCACCAGTGCGGCGGAGAGGCCCAATGAGCAGTTCTTC; CDR3 protein: CATSAAERPNEQFF
J gene: TRBJ1-1; V gene: TRBV24-1; D gene: .; clone size: .; CDR3 DNA: TGTGCCACCAGTGACGTAATGAACACTGAAGCTTTCTTT; CDR3 protein: CATSDVMNTEAFF
J gene: TRBJ2-4; V gene: TRBV19; D gene: TRBD2; clone size: .; CDR3 DNA: TGTGCCAGTACCCGTAGGGCTAGCGGGAGGGATGCCAAAAACATTCAGTACTTC; CDR3 protein: CASTRRASGRDAKNIQYF
J gene: TRBJ1-2; V gene: TRBV19; D gene: .; clone size: .; CDR3 DNA: TGTGCCAGTAGCCGACAGGTCTTCGACGATTACACCTTC; CDR3 protein: CASSRQVFDDYTF
J gene: TRBJ2-7; V gene: TRBV4-1; D gene: TRBD1; clone size: .; CDR3 DNA: TGCGCCAGCAGCCTCGGGACAGGGGGCGCCTACGAGCAGTACTTC; CDR3 protein: CASSLGTGGAYEQYF
J gene: TRBJ1-3; V gene: TRBV29-1; D gene: TRBD1; clone size: few; CDR3 DNA: TGCAGCGTTGGACAGGGGACGGAAGGAAACACCATATATTTT; CDR3 protein: CSVGQGTEGNTIYF
J gene: TRBJ2-2; V gene: TRBV19; D gene: .; clone size: .; CDR3 DNA: TGTGCCAGTAGTATCAGGGGGGCCGGGGAGCTGTTTTTT; CDR3 protein: CASSIRGAGELFF
J gene: TRBJ2-7; V gene: TRBV7-6; D gene: TRBD1; clone size: .; CDR3 DNA: TGTGCCAGCAGCTTAGAGGGGACAGGTTACGAGCAGTACTTC; CDR3 protein: CASSLEGTGYEQYF
J gene: TRBJ1-1; V gene: TRBV12-3/TRBV12-4; D gene: .; clone size: .; CDR3 DNA: TGTGCCAGCAGCCCTACGTCGAACACTGAAGCTTTCTTT; CDR3 protein: CASSPTSNTEAFF
J gene: TRBJ2-1; V gene: TRBV27; D gene: TRBD2; clone size: .; CDR3 DNA: TGTGCCAGCAGTCCCCGGACTAGCGGGAGGGCCTTCCATTTCTTC; CDR3 protein: CASSPRTSGRAFHFF
J gene: TRBJ1-2; V gene: TRBV6-5; D gene: TRBD1; clone size: .; CDR3 DNA: TGTGCCAGCAGGGGACAGGGCGGCTATGGCTACACCTTC; CDR3 protein: CASRGQGGYGYTF
J gene: TRBJ1-2; V gene: TRBV7-2; D gene: TRBD1; clone size: .; CDR3 DNA: TGTGCCAGCAGCTTAGAGAGGGTACAGGGGTACGGCTACACCTTC; CDR3 protein: CASSLERVQGYGYTF
J gene: TRBJ2-7; V gene: TRBV28; D gene: TRBD2; clone size: few; CDR3 DNA: TGTGCCAGCAGGAGGGGGGTAGCGGGAGGTGGCGAGCAGTACTTC; CDR3 protein: CASRRGVAGGGEQYF
J gene: TRBJ2-4; V gene: TRBV15; D gene: TRBD2; clone size: .; CDR3 DNA: TGTGCCACCAGCCGCGGGACTAGCGGGAGGCTAGCCAAAAACATTCAGTACTTC; CDR3 protein: CATSRGTSGRLAKNIQYF
J gene: TRBJ1-1; V gene: TRBV5-1; D gene: TRBD1; clone size: .; CDR3 DNA: TGCGCCAGCAGCTGGGACAGGGAAACTGAAGCTTTCTTT; CDR3 protein: CASSWDRETEAFF
J gene: TRBJ2-1; V gene: TRBV6-5; D gene: TRBD2; clone size: .; CDR3 DNA: TGTGCCAGCAGTTTCGGACTAGCGGGAGCTAATGAGCAGTTCTTC; CDR3 protein: CASSFGLAGANEQFF
J gene: TRBJ2-5; V gene: TRBV5-4; D gene: .; clone size: .; CDR3 DNA: TGTGCCAGCAGCTTGGACATGGGGAGACAAGAGACCCAGTACTTC; CDR3 protein: CASSLDMGRQETQYF
J gene: TRBJ2-1; V gene: TRBV7-8; D gene: .; clone size: few; CDR3 DNA: TGTGCCAGCAGCCCCAGGGTAGGTTTCTACAATGAGCAGTTCTTC; CDR3 protein: CASSPRVGFYNEQFF